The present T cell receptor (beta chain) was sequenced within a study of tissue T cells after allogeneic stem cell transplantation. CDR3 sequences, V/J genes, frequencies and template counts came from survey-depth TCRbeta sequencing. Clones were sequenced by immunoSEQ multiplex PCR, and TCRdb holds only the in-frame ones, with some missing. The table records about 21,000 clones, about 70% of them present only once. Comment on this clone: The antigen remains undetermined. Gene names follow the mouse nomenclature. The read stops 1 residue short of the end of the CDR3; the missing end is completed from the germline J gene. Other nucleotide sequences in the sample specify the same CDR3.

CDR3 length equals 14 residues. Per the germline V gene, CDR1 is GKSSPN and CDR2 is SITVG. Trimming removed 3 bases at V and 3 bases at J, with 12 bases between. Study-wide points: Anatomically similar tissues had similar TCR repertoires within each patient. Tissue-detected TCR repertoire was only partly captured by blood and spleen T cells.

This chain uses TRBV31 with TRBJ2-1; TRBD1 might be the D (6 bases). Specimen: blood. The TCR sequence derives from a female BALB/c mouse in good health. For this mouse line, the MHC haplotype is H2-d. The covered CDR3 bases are TGTGCCTGGAGAGGACAGTTCCTCTATGCTGAGCAGTTC. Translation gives CAWRGQFLYAEQF. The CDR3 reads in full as CAWRGQFLYAEQFF.